This entry lists 29 T cell receptor beta chains sequenced from one sample in a study of regulatory T cells in long-lasting Graves disease. The time point is: newly diagnosed GD, antithyroid drugs for less than 3 months. PBMC RNA was the source of the TCR library. Arm-PCR of CDR3 regions and iRepertoire HTBI primers were the basis on which TCR beta libraries were built. Using its own MiXCR run on the multiplex PCR reads, TCRdb lists one record per CDR3 protein. In the table there are 450,000 to 600,000 distinct CDR3 sequences, around 16% of which are singletons. Separately, the same data were catalogued under a study of T cells in Graves' hyperthyroidism and ophthalmopathy.

The source material was peripheral blood mononuclear cells (PBMCs), sampled at new diagnosis, from a patient treated with antithyroid drugs. Source of these receptors: a man aged 40-49 years with Graves disease.

The chain couples TRBV27 to TRBJ1-1; tentative D call: TRBD1 (5 bases). Trimming left V 3 bases short and J 7 bases short, with 21 bases between. CDR3 length equals 16 residues. CDR1 and CDR2 (germline): MNHEY, SMNVEV (reference sequence). The CDR3 DNA follows: TGTGCCAGCAGTTTGTTGGCGACCGCCGGGACCCTTGAAGCTTTCTTT. Translated, it gives CASSLLATAGTLEAFF.

This clonotype turned up a few times. This chain connects TRBV7-9 to TRBJ2-1; 13 positions agree with TRBD2. The ends lost 5 bases at V and 8 bases at J; junction bases unmatched: 6. Germline V gene lookup returns CDR1 SEHNR and CDR2 FQNEAQ (reference sequence). CDR3 size: 15 residues. CDR3 in amino acids: CASSKLAGGPHEQFF. The CDR3 DNA reads TGTGCCAGCAGCAAACTAGCGGGAGGGCCACATGAGCAGTTCTTC.

The gene calls are TRBV3-1 and TRBJ2-7; TRBD1 matches 11 bases. There are 14 residues in the CDR3. V shed 3 bases and J 12 bases; nucleotides not matched to a gene: 10. From germline, CDR1 is LGHDT and CDR2 YNNKEL (reference sequence). The CDR3 protein is CASSHYGTGGNAYF. CDR3 coding DNA: TGTGCCAGCAGCCATTACGGGACAGGGGGGAATGCGTACTTC.

This clonotype was recorded many times. The rearrangement joins TRBV28 to TRBJ2-7; unclear D gene. Germline-derived CDR1 and CDR2 are MDHEN and SYDVKM. V was pared by 4 bases and J by 0 bases, with 16 bases between. The CDR3 has 16 residues. CDR3 bases: TGTGCCAGCAGTTCCACCCTGGCAGGACGCTCCTACGAGCAGTACTTC. Translation gives CASSSTLAGRSYEQYF.

This clonotype was recorded many times. The chain links TRBV12-3 or TRBV12-4 to TRBJ2-5, with 11 positions matching TRBD2. Trimming took 4 bases from V and 7 from J; bases not matched to a gene: 11. The CDR3 sequence is 16 residues long. CDR3 sequence: CASSSGPTSGKGTQYF. DNA of the CDR3: TGTGCCAGCAGTTCGGGGCCGACTAGCGGGAAGGGGACCCAGTACTTC.

On this clonotype: This may arise from a read error, as a much more abundant clone is one base away. This sequence joins TRBV6-2 or TRBV6-3 and TRBJ2-5; 8 bases match TRBD1. Germline lookup yields CDR1 MNHEY and CDR2 SVGEGT. This CDR3 spans 16 amino acids. DNA of the CDR3: TGTGCCACCAGTAGCCCGACAGGGGAAATTTCAGAGACCCAGTACTTC. Residues: CATSSPTGEISETQYF.

Details on this clonotype: This may arise from a read error, as a much more abundant clone is one base away. The chain combines TRBV12-3 or TRBV12-4 with TRBJ2-5; D assignment may be TRBD1 or TRBD2 (5 bases each). Trimming took 1 base from V and 7 from J, leaving 16 bases between them. The CDR3 runs to 15 residues. The chain's CDR3 is CASSLVLGSGGTQYF. The CDR3 nucleotides read TGTGCCAGCAGTTTAGTTCTTGGCAGTGGGGGGACCCAGTACTTC.

CDR3 region: CSAAPSQRSGNTIYF. In DNA form, the CDR3 reads TGCAGTGCTGCCCCCTCGCAGAGATCTGGAAACACCATATATTTT. The chain has TRBV20-1 and TRBJ1-3; D is unclear. Germline V gene lookup returns CDR1 DFQATT and CDR2 SNEGSKA (reference sequence). Trimming took off 5 bases at V and 1 base at J, with 15 bases between the two ends. This CDR3 has 15 residues.

This clonotype has at least ten counts. V and J are TRBV27 and TRBJ2-7; the match to TRBD2 covers 8 bases. The CDR3 is made up of 14 amino acids. V lost 5 bases to trimming and J lost 3 bases; unmatched junction nucleotides: 6. Germline assignment: CDR1 MNHEY and CDR2 SMNVEV (reference sequence). For the CDR3, the DNA is TGTGCCAGCAGTCTACGGGAGGGCCTCTACGAGCAGTACTTC. Its protein is CASSLREGLYEQYF.

This clonotype has more than one count but fewer than ten. The chain combines TRBV20-1 with TRBJ2-5; TRBD2 agrees at 7 bases. Germline V gene lookup returns CDR1 DFQATT and CDR2 SNEGSKA (reference sequence). V lost 0 bases, J lost 0 bases, and 13 bases stayed unmatched. The CDR3 loop spans 18 amino acids. The CDR3 coding sequence is TGCAGTGCTAGAGATGTTAGGTTTGGGGGGGTTTACCAAGAGACCCAGTACTTC. This translates into CSARDVRFGGVYQETQYF.

The CDR3 coding sequence is TGTGCCAGCAGAGCCGGGACATCCCATCTTCCCATATATTTT. It translates to CASRAGTSHLPIYF. The chain carries TRBV2 and TRBJ1-3; tentatively, D is TRBD1 (6 bases). The CDR3 sequence is 14 residues long. V lost 6 bases and J 11 bases, leaving 20 bases between the germline ends. Germline loops: CDR1 SNHLY, CDR2 FYNNEI.

This clonotype was observed at least ten times. The chain couples TRBV20-1 to TRBJ1-1, with a tentative D call TRBD1 (5 bases). Trimming stripped 4 bases from V and 1 base from J, with 7 bases between. Germline lookup yields CDR1 DFQATT and CDR2 SNEGSKA (reference sequence). There are 12 residues in the CDR3. CDR3 in amino acids: CSANDRNTEAFF. CDR3 DNA: TGCAGTGCTAACGACAGGAACACTGAAGCTTTCTTT.

Many counts were recorded for this clonotype. The chain employs TRBV28 and TRBJ1-4; 7 positions agree with TRBD1. The V and J ends lost 6 bases and 5 bases, in that order; junction bases with no gene match: 6. Germline CDR1 and CDR2: MDHEN and SYDVKM. CDR3 size: 14 residues. The chain's CDR3 is CASSGPGQNEKLFF. CDR3 DNA: TGTGCCAGCAGCGGACCGGGACAGAATGAAAAACTGTTTTTT.

This clonotype occurred many times. This sequence joins TRBV5-1 and TRBJ2-1; the match to TRBD2 covers 8 bases. The CDR3 is 15 amino acids. Germline assignment: CDR1 SGHRS and CDR2 YFSETQ. Trimming took 3 bases from V and 7 from J; bases not matched to a gene: 9. CDR3 nucleotides: TGCGCCAGCAGCTACCAGCGGGAGTTGAGGAATGAGCAGTTCTTC. This sequence encodes CASSYQRELRNEQFF.

The CDR3 DNA is TGCGCCAGCAGCCAAGGCATAGCCCGCACAGATACGCAGTATTTT. Amino acids: CASSQGIARTDTQYF. This rearrangement joins TRBV4-1 to TRBJ2-3, with D hard to call. In germline, CDR1 is MGHRA, CDR2 YSYEKL. Trimming removed 1 base at V and 1 base at J, with 9 bases between. This CDR3 has 15 amino acids.

The CDR3 bases are TGCAGTGCTAGAGATGCGGGGCAGGGTCAGCCCCAGCATTTT. It specifies CSARDAGQGQPQHF. The genes are TRBV20-1 and TRBJ1-5, with D possibly TRBD1 on 5 matching bases. CDR3 length: 14 residues. V shed 0 bases and J shed 6 bases, with 12 bases lying between them. Germline lookup yields CDR1 DFQATT and CDR2 SNEGSKA (reference sequence).

The chain couples TRBV7-2 to TRBJ1-5, with D maybe TRBD1 (6 bases). Trimming shortened V by 1 base and J by 0 bases, and 13 bases separated the two germline ends. This CDR3 is 17 amino acids long. From germline, CDR1 is SGHTA and CDR2 FQGNSA. The CDR3 DNA reads TGTGCCAGCAGCTTAGATAGGACAGCTTATAGCAATCAGCCCCAGCATTTT. It encodes CASSLDRTAYSNQPQHF.

In its sample, this clonotype was seen once. Given a much more abundant clone one base away, this may be a read error. This rearrangement joins TRBV11-2 to TRBJ2-3; 10 nucleotides line up with TRBD1. CDR1 and CDR2 from the germline V gene are SGHAT and FQNNGV. This CDR3 is built from 15 residues. V lost 5 bases, J lost 4 bases, and 6 bases stayed unmatched. The CDR3 sequence: CASSIGTGAPDTQYF. The CDR3 coding sequence is TGTGCCAGCAGCATTGGGACAGGGGCCCCAGATACGCAGTATTTT.

This clonotype occurred many times. This sequence joins TRBV2 and TRBJ2-7; D remains unclear. Per germline, CDR1 SNHLY and CDR2 FYNNEI. CDR3 size: 10 residues. V lost 7 bases and J 2 bases, leaving 3 bases between the germline ends. The CDR3 here is CASMTYEQYF. CDR3 bases: TGTGCCAGCATGACCTACGAGCAGTACTTC.

Turning to this clonotype: A far larger clone is off by one base, so a read error is likely. The V gene is TRBV2, the J gene TRBJ2-1, with 8 positions matching TRBD2. After removal of 7 bases from V and 10 bases from J, the junction contained 15 bases not matched to a gene. Looked up from germline, CDR1 is SNHLY and CDR2 is FYNNEI. The CDR3 runs 15 residues. The CDR3 DNA is TGTGCCAGCACACCCTCGCCGGGAGGGGTAAACGAGCAGTTCTTC. Protein sequence: CASTPSPGGVNEQFF.

This clonotype was seen at least ten times. The chain combines TRBV20-1 with TRBJ2-3; 8 bases fit TRBD2. Trimming at V came to 3 bases and at J to 4 bases, leaving 6 bases not matched to a gene. CDR1 and CDR2 (germline): DFQATT, SNEGSKA (reference sequence). This CDR3 spans 14 amino acids. CDR3 sequence (DNA): TGCAGTGCTAGTCGGGGGGGAGGTCCAGATACGCAGTATTTT. Protein sequence: CSASRGGGPDTQYF.

This clonotype was seen repeatedly, ten times or more. This chain connects TRBV14 to TRBJ2-1, with D possibly being TRBD2 (5 bases). The CDR3 extends over 16 amino acids. The V gene lost 7 bases and the J gene lost 4 bases, with 20 bases spanning the gap. CDR1 and CDR2 (germline): SGHDN, FVKESK. The CDR3 coding sequence is TGTGCCAGCAAGGAGGATAACGCCGGAATATACAATGAGCAGTTCTTC. Its protein is CASKEDNAGIYNEQFF. The entire variable domain, with the rest obtained from reference TRBV14 and TRBJ2-1, is as follows: EAGVTQFPSHSVIEKGQTVTLRCDPISGHDNLYWYRRVMGKEIKFLLHFVKESKQDESGMPNNRFLAERTGGTYSTLKVQPAELEDSGVYFCASKEDNAGIYNEQFFGPGTRLTVL.

As regards this clonotype: This may be a read error: a much more frequent sequence differs by one nucleotide. The conserved final phenylalanine or tryptophan is absent from the CDR3, which likely points to a read error. V usage is TRBV15 and J usage is TRBJ2-3, with 7 bases identical to TRBD2. This CDR3 is 16 amino acids long. With V trimmed by 3 bases and J by 4 bases, 10 bases remained unmatched. Per the germline V gene, CDR1 is LNHNV and CDR2 is YYDKDF (reference sequence). This chain's CDR3 is CATSSAGRTFADTQYL. The DNA for the CDR3 is TGTGCCACCAGCAGCGCCGGGAGGACCTTTGCAGATACGCAGTATCTT.

This clonotype was counted ten times or more. The chain has TRBV20-1 and TRBJ2-7; TRBD1 matches at 8 bases. Looked up from germline, CDR1 is DFQATT and CDR2 is SNEGSKA (reference sequence). With V trimmed by 3 bases and J by 7 bases, 5 bases remained unmatched. The CDR3 length is 12 residues. The DNA for the CDR3 is TGCAGTGCTAGGGACAGGGTGGGGGAGCAGTACTTC. Residues: CSARDRVGEQYF.

In its sample, this clonotype was seen many times. The genes are TRBV2 and TRBJ2-3; no clear D gene. Germline lookup yields CDR1 SNHLY and CDR2 FYNNEI. The CDR3 spans 15 residues. With 3 bases removed from V and 6 bases from J, the gap between germline ends came to 16 bases. The CDR3 reads CASSDTGLRRDTQYF. The CDR3 DNA follows: TGTGCCAGCAGTGATACTGGGCTCCGGCGTGATACGCAGTATTTT.

The table lists this clonotype with many counts. The chain couples TRBV20-1 to TRBJ2-1, with TRBD2 matching 9 bases. Germline lookup yields CDR1 DFQATT and CDR2 SNEGSKA (reference sequence). Trimming removed 7 bases from V and 1 base from J; junction bases left unmatched: 5. The CDR3 contains 14 residues. DNA for the CDR3: TGCAGTGTGCCTAGCGGGGTTTCCTACAATGAGCAGTTCTTC. This translates into CSVPSGVSYNEQFF.

In this sample, this clonotype turned up a few times. This rearrangement joins TRBV19 to TRBJ1-5, with D possibly matching TRBD1 (6 bases). Germline CDR1 and CDR2: LNHDA and SQIVND (reference sequence). V lost 3 bases, J lost 7 bases, and 13 bases lay in between. The CDR3 has 14 amino acids. The CDR3 coding sequence is TGTGCCAGTAGTATTGGGGGCGGAGGGCAGCCCCAGCATTTT. This codes for CASSIGGGGQPQHF.

This clonotype was observed at least ten times. V gene TRBV5-1 combines with J gene TRBJ2-3; 10 positions match TRBD1. CDR3 length: 16 residues. Germline values: CDR1 SGHRS, CDR2 YFSETQ. The ends lost 1 base at V and 3 bases at J; junction bases unmatched: 5. In DNA, the CDR3 is TGCGCCAGCAGCTTGAGACAGGGGGCTAGGACAGATACGCAGTATTTT. It codes for CASSLRQGARTDTQYF.

This clonotype came up a few times. V is TRBV7-9 and J is TRBJ1-5; no reliable D call. The V gene lost 2 bases and the J gene lost 5 bases, with 4 bases spanning the gap. The CDR3 length is 12 residues. From germline, CDR1 is SEHNR and CDR2 FQNEAQ (reference sequence). Here the CDR3 reads CASSLHDQPQHF. CDR3 nucleotide sequence: TGTGCCAGCAGCTTACACGATCAGCCCCAGCATTTT.